The 15 T cell receptor beta chains below were found in one sample sequenced in a study of blood T cells in healthy people across ages. For the second PCR, which ran for roughly 6 to 11 cycles, a sample-barcoded 5' primer and a J-beta primer mix were used. MiXCR, run by TCRdb on the 5' RACE reads, gives a single entry per CDR3 protein. The repertoire holds approximately 850,000 distinct CDR3 sequences, roughly 44% seen once, with around 18% in the top ten. Sequencing used blood. Receptor source: a man in his sixties in good health.

V and J are TRBV20-1 and TRBJ2-5; the match to TRBD2 covers 7 bases. Germline-derived CDR1 and CDR2 are DFQATT and SNEGSKA (reference sequence). CDR3 length: 15 amino acids. V lost 2 bases, J lost 1 base, and 7 bases stayed unmatched. CDR3 in amino acids: CSARNQRGVQETQYF. Here the CDR3 DNA reads TGCAGTGCTAGAAACCAGCGGGGCGTCCAAGAGACCCAGTACTTC.

This clonotype was picked up one time. At one end the junction does not follow the germline gene, possibly because of a read error. The chain recombines TRBV9 with TRBJ2-1, with 9 bases identical to TRBD1. Per germline, CDR1 SGDLS and CDR2 YYNGEE. The CDR3 runs to 15 residues. Here the CDR3 DNA reads TGTGCCTGCAGCGACAGGGGGGTATCCTACGATGAGCAGTTCTTC. It is translated as CACSDRGVSYDEQFF.

A single count supports this clonotype. A much larger clonotype is one base distant, so this may be a read error. J is TRBJ2-5 and V is TRBV29-1; possibly TRBD1 or TRBD2 for D (5 bases each). CDR1 is SQVTM and CDR2 is ANQGSEA in the germline V gene. The length of the CDR3 is 16 residues. The ends were cut back, 6 bases at V and 13 bases at J, with 33 bases in the middle. The CDR3 region is CSVALGERPVSYERYF. The CDR3 DNA sequence: TGCAGCGTGGCCCTGGGGGAGCGGCCTGTTTCCTACGAGCGGTACTTC.

This clonotype was seen more than once but under ten times. The rearrangement links TRBV6-6 to TRBJ1-1; a possible D gene is TRBD1 (5 bases). CDR1 and CDR2 (germline): MNHNY, SVGAGI (reference sequence). With 4 bases removed from V and 3 bases from J, the gap between germline ends came to 9 bases. CDR3 size: 13 residues. CDR3 bases: TGTGCCAGCAGTTTAGGGGAATACACTGAAGCTTTCTTT. Protein sequence: CASSLGEYTEAFF.

The chain couples TRBV6-1 to TRBJ1-6, with 10 nucleotides matching TRBD1. The CDR3 loop spans 14 amino acids. Unmatched junction bases numbered 3, after V lost 6 bases and J lost 7 bases. Germline V lookup: CDR1 MNHNS, CDR2 SASEGT. The CDR3 reads CASRGQGLNSPLHF. The CDR3 coding sequence is TGTGCCAGCAGGGGACAGGGGCTGAATTCACCCCTCCACTTT.

V is TRBV2 and J is TRBJ1-6, with D unclear. The CDR3 has 14 amino acids. CDR1 SNHLY and CDR2 FYNNEI come from the germline V gene. Trimming removed 1 base from V and 6 bases from J, with 7 bases in between. The chain's CDR3 is CASSEGVANSPLHF. CDR3 sequence (DNA): TGTGCCAGCAGTGAAGGGGTAGCTAATTCACCCCTCCACTTT.

This chain connects TRBV5-1 to TRBJ1-6, with 9 nucleotides matching TRBD1. The CDR3 is 15 residues long. The J segment lost 7 bases and the V segment lost 4 bases, leaving 6 bases of the junction unmatched. CDR1 SGHRS and CDR2 YFSETQ come from the germline V gene. Here the CDR3 DNA reads TGCGCCAGCAGCCCGTCGGACAGGGGAAATTCACCCCTCCACTTT. It specifies CASSPSDRGNSPLHF.

This clonotype was counted between two and nine times. The chain is built from TRBV5-1 and TRBJ2-1; TRBD2 matches 8 bases. Germline V gives CDR1 SGHRS, CDR2 YFSETQ. With 0 bases clipped from V and 8 bases from J, the junction kept 4 bases outside the gene matches. The CDR3 spans 14 residues. CDR3 DNA: TGCGCCAGCAGCTTGGGGACTAGCAGCCATGAGCAGTTCTTC. As protein: CASSLGTSSHEQFF.

This clonotype appeared a few times. The chain employs TRBV21-1 and TRBJ2-1; TRBD1, the D gene given by the table, was not confirmed from the DNA. TRBV21-1 is a documented pseudogene. This CDR3 is 17 amino acids long. The CDR3 reads CASSKDGKESSYNEQFF. In DNA, the CDR3 is TGTGCCAGCAGCAAAGACGGGAAGGAGAGCTCCTACAATGAGCAGTTCTTC.

This rearrangement joins TRBV6-5 to TRBJ2-7; D might be TRBD1 (6 bases). From germline, CDR1 is MNHEY and CDR2 SVGAGI. The V and J ends lost 1 base and 0 bases respectively, with 13 bases between them. The CDR3 has 16 residues. CDR3 residues: CASSYFPGHRSYEQYF. For the CDR3, the DNA is TGTGCCAGCAGTTACTTTCCGGGACACCGCTCCTACGAGCAGTACTTC.

This clonotype has only a few counts. The chain uses TRBV3-1 and TRBJ2-6; perhaps TRBD2 as D (7 bases). V was clipped by 0 bases and J by 0 bases, with 12 bases between them. This CDR3 has 18 residues. Germline CDR1 and CDR2: LGHDT and YNNKEL (reference sequence). For the CDR3, the DNA is TGTGCCAGCAGCCAAGACGGGGGGACATACTCTGGGGCCAACGTCCTGACTTTC. It is translated as CASSQDGGTYSGANVLTF.

Concerning this clonotype itself: One end of the junction is discordant with germline, which a read error may explain. The chain uses TRBV10-3 and TRBJ2-3; D is unclear. The CDR3 spans 14 residues. Per the germline V gene, CDR1 is ENHRY and CDR2 is SYGVKD. The DNA for the CDR3 is TGTGCCGTCAGTGAGGAGCGCCTCACAGATACGCAGTATTTT. Protein product: CAVSEERLTDTQYF.

As for this clonotype: The junction differs from germline at one of its ends, possibly a read error. The chain couples TRBV4-3 to TRBJ2-3; possibly TRBD1 for D (5 bases). The length of the CDR3 is 16 residues. Germline assignment: CDR1 LGHNA and CDR2 YSLEER. The CDR3 here is CASSQGLVGSTGTQYF. As DNA, the CDR3 is TGCGCCAGCAGCCAAGGGTTAGTCGGAAGCACAGGTACGCAGTATTTT.

This clonotype has only a few counts. The gene calls are TRBV3-1 and TRBJ1-6; the match to TRBD1 covers 9 bases. J lost 7 bases, V lost 4 bases, and 5 bases had no gene match. In germline, CDR1 is LGHDT, CDR2 YNNKEL (reference sequence). This CDR3 comprises 15 residues. CDR3 sequence: CASSRYTGGNSPLHF. Written as DNA, the CDR3 is TGTGCCAGCAGCCGGTACACAGGGGGCAATTCACCCCTCCACTTT.

V gene TRBV20-1 combines with J gene TRBJ2-7, with 10 nucleotides matching TRBD1. V was clipped by 5 bases and J by 1 base; unmatched bases: 5. This CDR3 is 14 amino acids long. The germline V gene encodes CDR1 DFQATT and CDR2 SNEGSKA (reference sequence). The CDR3, as DNA: TGCAGTGCTTTTCGACAGGGGGCATCCTACGAGCAGTACTTC. Residues: CSAFRQGASYEQYF.